A selection of T cell receptor beta chains follows, all from one sample in a study of blood T cell repertoires in COVID-19. Profiling relied on immunoSEQ multiplex PCR, and the TCRdb table lists in-frame clones only, not all of them. The data hold about 210,000 clones, with about 80% observed a single time. Sequencing was done on a sample of peripheral blood. The receptors stem from a man aged 60-69 years with acute or convalescent COVID-19. The CDR3 runs from the conserved cysteine through the conserved F or W. D genes are given only for firm matches. Part of the rows lack a size; the others show once, few, many or a class for expanded clones.

clone_size cdr3_length j_call v_call d_call cdr3_nt cdr3_aa
- 15 TRBJ1-5 TRBV19 - TGTGCCAGTAGTATAAGGAGCGACAGCAATCAGCCCCAGCATTTT CASSIRSDSNQPQHF
- 14 TRBJ2-5 TRBV5-1 - TGCGCCAGCAGCTTGGGCGGCTATGAAGAGACCCAGTACTTC CASSLGGYEETQYF
- 12 TRBJ1-2 TRBV2 - TGTGCCAGCAGTGAAGCCCTCGGTGGCTACACCTTC CASSEALGGYTF
- 14 TRBJ1-6 TRBV7-9 TRBD1 TGTGCCAGCAGCTCGACAGGGGTGGATTCACCCCTCCACTTT CASSSTGVDSPLHF
- 14 TRBJ1-1 TRBV4-1 - TGCGCCAGCAGTCTACAGTCAGGGGACACTGAAGCTTTCTTT CASSLQSGDTEAFF
- 15 TRBJ1-6 TRBV9 - TGTGCCAGCAGCGGCGGGGACGCCTATAATTCACCCCTCCACTTT CASSGGDAYNSPLHF
- 18 TRBJ2-2 TRBV9 TRBD2 TGTGCCAGCAGCCCCCGTGGACTAGCGGGGGGGCAGGACGGGGAGCTGTTTTTT CASSPRGLAGGQDGELFF
once 16 TRBJ1-1 TRBV30 TRBD1 TGTGCCTGGAGTGCCCCGGACAGGGGATGGCGGACTGAAGCTTTCTTT CAWSAPDRGWRTEAFF
- 14 TRBJ2-3 TRBV7-9 - TGTGCCAGCCTATCAGCGGACTGGGTAGATACGCAGTATTTT CASLSADWVDTQYF
- 13 TRBJ1-1 TRBV12-3/TRBV12-4 - TGTGCCATCAATACGGGGGTGAACACTGAAGCTTTCTTT CAINTGVNTEAFF
- 13 TRBJ2-3 TRBV6-5 - TGTGCCAGCAGTTACGCGAGGGCAGATACGCAGTATTTT CASSYARADTQYF
- 14 TRBJ1-4 TRBV7-6 TRBD1 TGTGCCAGCAGCAAGGGACAGGGACTTGAAAAACTGTTTTTT CASSKGQGLEKLFF
- 15 TRBJ2-5 TRBV6-6 - TGTGCCAGCAGTTACTCTGTTCGGGATCAGGAGACCCAGTACTTC CASSYSVRDQETQYF
- 13 TRBJ2-1 TRBV19 - TGTGCCAGTAGTCCATTATTAGGGGCTGAGCAGTTCTTC CASSPLLGAEQFF
- 14 TRBJ1-6 TRBV5-1 - TGCGCCAGCAGCTTGCCAGGGCCAACGTCACCCCTCCACTTT CASSLPGPTSPLHF
- 16 TRBJ2-1 TRBV6-4 TRBD2 TGTGCCAGCAGTGCATTCGGGGGAGGGACCTACAATGAGCAGTTCTTC CASSAFGGGTYNEQFF
once 15 TRBJ1-2 TRBV6-1 TRBD1 TGTGCCAGCAGTGAGGGGACAGGCCCTAACTATGGCTACACCTTC CASSEGTGPNYGYTF
- 13 TRBJ1-6 TRBV2 - TGTGCCAGCAGGAGGAGTGGGAATTCACCCCTCCACTTT CASRRSGNSPLHF
once 14 TRBJ2-1 TRBV3-1/TRBV3-2 TRBD2 TGTGCCAGCAGCCAAGGGGCGGGAGGGGATGAGCAGTTCTTC CASSQGAGGDEQFF
- 15 TRBJ2-4 TRBV9 - TGTGCCAGCAGCGCCCCTGGAGATATTCGGGGGTTACAGTACTTC CASSAPGDIRGLQYF
- 13 TRBJ1-6 TRBV5-6 - TGTGCCACCCAAGGACAGTATAATTCACCCCTCCACTTT CATQGQYNSPLHF
- 13 TRBJ1-2 TRBV15 - TGTGCCACCAGCAGAGCGGGGGTCTATGGCTACACCTTC CATSRAGVYGYTF
- 15 TRBJ1-2 TRBV3-1/TRBV3-2 TRBD1 TGTGCCAGCAGCCCCGGGACAGGGAACTACTATGGCTACACCTTC CASSPGTGNYYGYTF
- 15 TRBJ1-1 TRBV9 - TGTGCCAGCAGCGTAGAGGGGTGGGTTCCCACTGAAGCTTTCTTT CASSVEGWVPTEAFF
- 11 TRBJ2-5 TRBV20-1 - TGCAGTCGGGGGAAAAGGGAGACCCAGTACTTC CSRGKRETQYF
- 18 TRBJ1-1 TRBV7-8 TRBD1 TGTGCCAGCAGCTTAGCGAGGTTTTATACAGGGGTGAACACTGAAGCTTTCTTT CASSLARFYTGVNTEAFF
- 17 TRBJ2-3 TRBV4-2 TRBD2 TGTGCCAGCAGCCAAGCCGGGCGGGGGGAACGCACAGATACGCAGTATTTT CASSQAGRGERTDTQYF
- 14 TRBJ1-3 TRBV28 - TGTGCCAGCAGTTTAGGGAGCTCAGGAAACACCATATATTTT CASSLGSSGNTIYF
- 13 TRBJ1-1 TRBV15 - TGTGCCACCAGCAGAGGTCAGGGTGGTGAAGCTTTCTTT CATSRGQGGEAFF
once 13 TRBJ1-1 TRBV12-3/TRBV12-4 TRBD1 TGTGCCAGCAGTCAGGGGGCGTACACTGAAGCTTTCTTT CASSQGAYTEAFF
- 15 TRBJ1-3 TRBV19 - TGTGCCAGTGGTAATCGAGAGGGAACTGGAAACACCATATATTTT CASGNREGTGNTIYF
once 14 TRBJ1-1 TRBV6-5 - TGTGCCAGCAGTCCTCTGACAGTGAACACTGAAGCTTTCTTT CASSPLTVNTEAFF
once 12 TRBJ2-1 TRBV5-4 - TGTGCCAGCAGCTTACGTTCGGACTCGAAGTTCTTC CASSLRSDSKFF
- 15 TRBJ1-4 TRBV9 - TGTGCCAGCAGCGCCGTTGCGGTCGGCGCTGAAAAACTGTTTTTT CASSAVAVGAEKLFF
- 14 TRBJ1-2 TRBV6-5 - TGTGCCAGCAGTTACGGGGGAGGCTACAATGGCTACACCTTC CASSYGGGYNGYTF
- 13 TRBJ1-2 TRBV9 - TGTGCCAGCAGCGTAGGTCCCGTTCGGGGCTACACCTTC CASSVGPVRGYTF
- 13 TRBJ2-3 TRBV5-6 - TGTGCCAGCAGCCTTCGACACACAGATACGCAGTATTTT CASSLRHTDTQYF
- 15 TRBJ1-6 TRBV5-5 - TGTGCCAGCAGCTTCGCGGGTCCGGGGAATTCACCCCTCCACTTT CASSFAGPGNSPLHF
- 16 TRBJ1-2 TRBV5-1 - TGCGCCAGCAGCTTGCGAGATAACGGAGTTAACTATGGCTACACCTTC CASSLRDNGVNYGYTF
- 13 TRBJ1-6 TRBV3-1/TRBV3-2 - TGTGCCAGCAGCCACGGAAGGGGTTCACCCCTCCACTTT CASSHGRGSPLHF
few 14 TRBJ1-5 TRBV15 - TGTGCCACCACCCAGGACAGCCACAATCAGCCCCAGCATTTT CATTQDSHNQPQHF
- 13 TRBJ1-2 TRBV19 TRBD1 TGTGCCAGTAGTGCCAGGGGGACAGATGGCTACACCTTC CASSARGTDGYTF
once 15 TRBJ2-3 TRBV5-1 TRBD2 TGCGCCAGCACATTGAGGAGCGGGAGATCGGATACGCAGTATTTT CASTLRSGRSDTQYF
- 14 TRBJ1-6 TRBV10-2 TRBD1 TGCGCCAGCAGGGACAGGGGGCGCGGATCACCCCTCCACTTT CASRDRGRGSPLHF
- 15 TRBJ2-3 TRBV27 - TGTGCCAGCAGTTCCTTTTTATCCCGCACAGATACGCAGTATTTT CASSSFLSRTDTQYF
- 16 TRBJ2-1 TRBV15 TRBD2 TGTGCCACCAGCACCAGCGGGACTCTCTCCTACAATGAGCAGTTCTTC CATSTSGTLSYNEQFF
once 14 TRBJ2-1 TRBV7-3 - TGTGCCAGCAGCCACGGACAACTCTACAATGAGCAGTTCTTC CASSHGQLYNEQFF
- 13 TRBJ1-5 TRBV2 - TGTGCCAGCAAACAGGGAAGCAATCAGCCCCAGCATTTT CASKQGSNQPQHF
- 16 TRBJ1-5 TRBV15 - TGTGCCACCAGCAGAGATCTGGGGGAGGGCAATCAGCCCCAGCATTTT CATSRDLGEGNQPQHF
- 15 TRBJ1-2 TRBV5-8 - TGTGCCAGCAGCCGAGACTCCATAGCGAACTATGGCTACACCTTC CASSRDSIANYGYTF
- 14 TRBJ2-7 TRBV15 - TGTGCCACCAGCAGAGATCGGCAGGGCTACGAGCAGTACTTC CATSRDRQGYEQYF
- 14 TRBJ1-4 TRBV28 - TGTGCCAGCAGTTTTTTTCCGGACTCCGAAAAACTGTTTTTT CASSFFPDSEKLFF
- 13 TRBJ1-5 TRBV3-1/TRBV3-2 - TGTGCCAGCAGCCAAGATCAGGGTCAGCCCCAGCATTTT CASSQDQGQPQHF